This T cell receptor (beta chain) was captured in a study of shared clonotypes between healthy human individuals. Overall study findings and caveats: What naive subsets generally showed was a larger estimated richness than memory subsets showed. Blood was the only sampled material, and tissue repertoires likely differ.

The donors, all of them Caucasian adults, lived in Nashville, Tennessee. This clone has a single count. The antigen remains undetermined. The sample holds other DNA sequences that translate to the same CDR3. Every subset had its genomic DNA shared out evenly among several immunoSEQ plates. Method: immunoSEQ multiplex PCR; TCRdb's copy keeps in-frame clones and lacks some. The sample has 2 million to 3 million clones, roughly 93% seen once. Germline V CDR1 and CDR2: SQVTM, ANQGSEA. The CDR3 is made up of 13 amino acids. V was pared by 4 bases and J by 2 bases, with 3 bases of the junction left unmatched.

This clonotype originated in a man between 18 and 29 years old in good health. Some clones in this sample may be carry-over from other donors' samples. The chain couples TRBV29-1 to TRBJ2-7, with 9 bases fitting TRBD2. Sequencing was carried out using naive CD4+ T cells from PBMCs. As for subset: CD45RA+ positively selected. The CDR3 DNA follows: TGCAGCGTTGTGCTAGCGGGGACCTACGAGCAGTACTTC. It codes for CSVVLAGTYEQYF.